This TCR beta chain was identified in a study of blood T cell repertoires in COVID-19. Whole-study context: Whether acute or convalescent, the COVID-19 samples came from the United States, Italy and Spain. T cells, B-cell-depleted T cells, or PBMCs supplied cDNA or gDNA.

The CDR3 extends over 15 amino acids. Germline V gene data show CDR1 as MNHEY and CDR2 as SVGEGT. After removal of 1 base from V and 6 bases from J, the junction contained 6 bases not matched to a gene. In the authors' workflow: Researchers report that nucleated cell counts were estimated from reference gene primer amplification. Some clones are missing from TCRdb's copy, which holds only in-frame ones; the method was immunoSEQ multiplex PCR. That table gives V, J and clone size, and the DNA gave D and trimming. In the table there are approximately 120,000 clones, around three quarters of which are singletons.

The chain combines TRBV6-2 or TRBV6-3 with TRBJ1-2; TRBD1 aligns across 9 bases. The sequence came from a middle-aged man with active or convalescent COVID-19. The sequenced sample was peripheral blood. Here the CDR3 DNA reads TGTGCCAGCAGTTACTTGGACAGGGGAGGCGATGGCTACACCTTC. Its protein is CASSYLDRGGDGYTF.